Shown below are 29 T cell receptor beta chains from a single sample sequenced in a study of identical twins. Using its own MiXCR run on the 5' RACE reads, TCRdb lists one record per CDR3 protein. The sample consists of around 670,000 distinct CDR3 sequences, roughly 6% of them appearing once. Sequencing used naive T cells sorted from blood. The source is a man in his late teens or twenties in good health.

This clonotype was seen many times. The chain carries TRBV10-1 and TRBJ2-2; D may be TRBD1 or TRBD2 (5 bases each). Germline V CDR1 and CDR2: WNHNN, SYGVQD (reference sequence). The V end was cut by 3 bases, the J end by 6 bases, with 14 bases between. The CDR3 is made up of 15 amino acids. The CDR3 protein is CASSERDHQSGELFF. CDR3 DNA sequence: TGCGCCAGCAGTGAACGGGACCACCAATCCGGGGAGCTGTTTTTT.

This clonotype came up many times. The chain uses TRBV10-3 and TRBJ1-2; D gene uncertain. With 0 bases removed from V and 1 base from J, the gap between germline ends came to 3 bases. Germline V lookup: CDR1 ENHRY, CDR2 SYGVKD. CDR3 length: 13 amino acids. CDR3 nucleotide sequence: TGTGCCATCAGTGAGTCTGATAACTATGGCTACACCTTC. Translation gives CAISESDNYGYTF.

A few counts support this clonotype. CDR3 in DNA: TGTGCCAGCAGCCCGACAGACAATGAGCAGTTCTTC. Residues: CASSPTDNEQFF. This chain links TRBV12-3 or TRBV12-4 with TRBJ2-1; D is perhaps TRBD1 (5 bases). This CDR3 spans 12 amino acids. Trimming took off 6 bases at V and 5 bases at J, with 8 bases between the two ends.

This clonotype has more than one count but fewer than ten. This chain links TRBV20-1 with TRBJ2-1; D is perhaps TRBD1 or TRBD2 (6 bases each). Deletions cut 3 bases from V and 4 bases from J, with 10 bases between. CDR1 and CDR2 from the germline V gene are DFQATT and SNEGSKA (reference sequence). This CDR3 comprises 13 residues. Here the CDR3 reads CSARGGGYNEQFF. The CDR3 coding sequence is TGCAGTGCTAGGGGGGGCGGATACAATGAGCAGTTCTTC.

In this sample, this clonotype turned up many times. J is TRBJ2-7 and V is TRBV20-1; 7 nucleotides match TRBD2. The CDR3 is 17 amino acids. The J segment lost 4 bases and the V segment lost 1 base, leaving 16 bases of the junction unmatched. Germline-derived CDR1 and CDR2 are DFQATT and SNEGSKA (reference sequence). In DNA form, the CDR3 reads TGCAGTGCTAGAGGAACCGGGCAGCGGGACTCGAAATACGAGCAGTACTTC. Amino acids: CSARGTGQRDSKYEQYF.

This sequence joins TRBV24-1 and TRBJ1-2; D not resolved. With 5 bases removed from V and 4 bases from J, the gap between germline ends came to 10 bases. The CDR3 extends over 13 amino acids. Germline values: CDR1 KGHDR, CDR2 SFDVKD. In DNA, the CDR3 is TGTGCCACCAGTGGTGGGCGTGCCTATGGCTACACCTTC. Translation gives CATSGGRAYGYTF.

The rearrangement links TRBV11-2 to TRBJ2-1; D is ambiguous. CDR1 and CDR2 (germline): SGHAT, FQNNGV. Trimming cost V 6 bases and J 9 bases, with 9 bases left between them. The CDR3 covers 11 residues. In DNA, the CDR3 is TGTGCCAGCAGGTCTAGTTTTGAGCAGTTCTTC. This encodes CASRSSFEQFF.

This clonotype was observed at least ten times. The chain recombines TRBV5-5 with TRBJ2-1, with D possibly TRBD1 on 5 matching bases. The CDR3 runs to 16 residues. The germline V and J ends were trimmed by 1 base and 5 bases, with 16 bases remaining between them. Germline V gene lookup returns CDR1 SGHKS and CDR2 YYEKEE (reference sequence). This CDR3 reads CASSLKGVQGNNEQFF. The CDR3 DNA reads TGTGCCAGCAGCTTGAAAGGTGTTCAGGGCAACAATGAGCAGTTCTTC.

This clonotype was seen at least ten times. The chain employs TRBV6-5 and TRBJ2-3, with 8 positions matching TRBD2. The V and J ends lost 0 bases and 4 bases, in that order; junction bases with no gene match: 9. The germline V gene has CDR1 MNHEY and CDR2 SVGAGI. The CDR3 covers 17 residues. CDR3 bases: TGTGCCAGCAGTTACTCGGCAAGAGGACTAGCTGCAGATACGCAGTATTTT. It is translated as CASSYSARGLAADTQYF.

This clonotype was seen only a few times. The chain uses TRBV20-1 and TRBJ1-3; no clear D. The CDR3 sequence is 15 residues long. Between the trimmed V and J ends, which lost 0 bases and 0 bases, there was a span of 9 bases. CDR1 and CDR2 (germline): DFQATT, SNEGSKA (reference sequence). CDR3 sequence (DNA): TGCAGTGCTAGAGAAGATAACCACTCTGGAAACACCATATATTTT. Amino acids: CSAREDNHSGNTIYF.

This clonotype was detected ten times or more. The chain joins TRBV12-3 or TRBV12-4 to TRBJ2-1; D possibly corresponds to TRBD1 (6 bases). The CDR3 totals 15 residues. Between the trimmed V and J ends, which lost 3 bases and 7 bases, there was a span of 16 bases. The CDR3 DNA is TGTGCCAGCAGTTTCTTGGGGCAGGGGATGAATGAGCAGTTCTTC. It codes for CASSFLGQGMNEQFF.

The genes are TRBV29-1 and TRBJ2-1; TRBD1 or TRBD2 may be the D gene (5 bases each). The CDR3 spans 18 residues. The V end was cut by 3 bases, the J end by 0 bases, with 21 bases between. The germline V gene has CDR1 SQVTM and CDR2 ANQGSEA. Here the CDR3 DNA reads TGCAGCGTTGACGAGTTGGGTCTAGCAGGGAGCTCCTACAATGAGCAGTTCTTC. Protein sequence: CSVDELGLAGSSYNEQFF.

This clonotype was counted at least ten times. The J gene is TRBJ1-2, the V gene TRBV7-9; 9 nucleotides align to TRBD1. Germline V gene lookup returns CDR1 SEHNR and CDR2 FQNEAQ (reference sequence). This CDR3 is built from 14 residues. After removal of 5 bases from V and 5 bases from J, the junction contained 6 bases not matched to a gene. CDR3 protein: CASSQDRGQYGYTF. The CDR3 DNA reads TGTGCCAGCAGCCAGGACAGGGGCCAGTATGGCTACACCTTC.

This clonotype was observed many times. The chain couples TRBV12-3 or TRBV12-4 to TRBJ2-1; D might be TRBD1 (6 bases). The CDR3 loop spans 15 amino acids. Trimming left V 6 bases short and J 2 bases short, with 14 bases between. The CDR3, as DNA: TGTGCCAGCAGACAGCCCGGGACAACCTACAATGAGCAGTTCTTC. Encoded protein: CASRQPGTTYNEQFF.

V and J are TRBV19 and TRBJ2-1; no clear D gene. Germline loops: CDR1 LNHDA, CDR2 SQIVND (reference sequence). V lost 6 bases, J lost 8 bases, and 23 bases lay in between. There are 16 residues in the CDR3. CDR3 sequence: CASSPPARTVTHEQFF. The CDR3 DNA reads TGTGCCAGTAGCCCACCGGCGAGGACCGTAACCCATGAGCAGTTCTTC.

This clonotype has more than one count but fewer than ten. The V and J genes are TRBV6-5 and TRBJ1-1, with D perhaps matching TRBD1 (5 bases). Trimming shortened V by 0 bases and J by 4 bases, and 9 bases separated the two germline ends. Germline CDR1 MNHEY, CDR2 SVGAGI. The CDR3 extends over 14 amino acids. The CDR3 region has the DNA TGTGCCAGCAGTTACTCGGGGGTGGGCACTGAAGCTTTCTTT. Translation: CASSYSGVGTEAFF.

This clonotype appeared many times. This chain joins TRBV6-5 and TRBJ2-1; D ambiguous. The CDR3 extends over 12 amino acids. From germline, CDR1 is MNHEY and CDR2 SVGAGI. V was shortened by 2 bases and J by 6 bases, with 5 bases between the two germline ends. In DNA form, the CDR3 reads TGTGCCAGCAGTTACGGCTCCAATGAGCAGTTCTTC. Translated, it gives CASSYGSNEQFF.

The rearrangement links TRBV5-1 to TRBJ2-5; no firm D call. The CDR3 extends over 14 amino acids. Trimming removed 4 bases at V and 3 bases at J, with 13 bases between. Germline values: CDR1 SGHRS, CDR2 YFSETQ. In nucleotides, the CDR3 is TGCGCCAGCAGCACCGGACCCCCCGAAGAGACCCAGTACTTC. Translating it yields CASSTGPPEETQYF.

In this sample, this clonotype turned up a few times. CDR3 nucleotide sequence: TGCAGTGCTAGGCCAAGGGCTGGAGGATCCACAGATACGCAGTATTTT. It yields the protein CSARPRAGGSTDTQYF. V usage is TRBV20-1 and J usage is TRBJ2-3, with D perhaps matching TRBD2 (5 bases). V was clipped by 3 bases and J by 2 bases, with 18 bases between them. The V gene's germline CDR1 is DFQATT and CDR2 SNEGSKA (reference sequence). This CDR3 is built from 16 residues.

This chain links TRBV14 with TRBJ2-1; a weak D match, TRBD2 (5 bases). The CDR3 contains 15 residues. Between the trimmed V and J ends, which lost 7 bases and 9 bases, there was a span of 22 bases. Germline V lookup: CDR1 SGHDN, CDR2 FVKESK. This CDR3 is CASKKWGSGSGEQFF. The CDR3 DNA reads TGTGCCAGCAAGAAGTGGGGTTCGGGATCCGGTGAGCAGTTCTTC.

The chain carries TRBV6-2 or TRBV6-3 and TRBJ2-1; D ambiguous. The CDR3 is made up of 15 amino acids. V gave up 0 bases and J gave up 3 bases, with 9 bases separating them. CDR1 is MNHEY and CDR2 is SVGEGT in the germline V gene. The CDR3 nucleotides read TGTGCCAGCAGTTACTCCCTGCGGAACTACAATGAGCAGTTCTTC. Translation gives CASSYSLRNYNEQFF.

This clonotype showed up just a few times. The V call is TRBV18, the J call TRBJ2-7; D perhaps matches TRBD2 (5 bases). In germline, CDR1 is KGHSH, CDR2 LQKENI. The CDR3 has 13 amino acids. V was shortened by 2 bases and J by 9 bases, with 14 bases between the two germline ends. In nucleotides, the CDR3 is TGTGCCAGCTCACCATACGAGGGAGCGCGGCAGTACGTC. It translates to CASSPYEGARQYV.

V is TRBV2 and J is TRBJ2-2; D is undetermined. The V end was cut by 7 bases, the J end by 0 bases, with 15 bases between. The CDR3 covers 16 residues. From germline, CDR1 is SNHLY and CDR2 FYNNEI. The CDR3 loop is CASIMAAEANTGELFF. The CDR3 DNA is TGTGCCAGCATCATGGCAGCTGAGGCGAACACCGGGGAGCTGTTTTTT.

The DNA of the CDR3 is TGCGCCAGCAGAGCAGGGGGCGCAGTCAAATACGAGCAGTACGTC. Amino acids: CASRAGGAVKYEQYV. The chain combines TRBV10-2 with TRBJ2-7; TRBD1 matches 8 bases. The trim removed 6 bases at V and 4 bases at J, leaving 11 bases unmatched. The CDR3 totals 15 residues. Germline-derived CDR1 and CDR2 are WSHSY and SAAADI.

The genes are TRBV18 and TRBJ2-7; 7 bases line up with TRBD1. This CDR3 region has 15 residues. J gave up 0 bases and V 4 bases, and 6 bases lay outside the gene matches. Germline CDR1 reads KGHSH; CDR2 reads LQKENI. DNA for the CDR3: TGTGCCAGCTCACATAGACAGGGCGCCTCCTACGAGCAGTACGTC. Its translation: CASSHRQGASYEQYV.

This clonotype was seen more than once but under ten times. The genes are TRBV5-8 and TRBJ2-3; 7 bases agree with TRBD1. J lost 6 bases, V lost 5 bases, and 6 bases had no gene match. This CDR3 has 13 residues. The germline V gene has CDR1 SGHTS and CDR2 YDEGEE. CDR3 sequence (DNA): TGTGCCAGCAGACCAGACAGGGAGGATACGCAGTATTTT. As protein: CASRPDREDTQYF.

This clonotype was picked up many times. The chain has TRBV7-2 and TRBJ2-5; D is unclear. V lost 1 base to trimming and J lost 6 bases, with 6 bases between them. Germline CDR1 and CDR2: SGHTA and FQGNSA. This CDR3 is 12 amino acids long. DNA for the CDR3: TGTGCCAGCAGCTTAGAAGTGCAGACCCAGTACTTC. Its protein is CASSLEVQTQYF.

V usage is TRBV12-3 or TRBV12-4 and J usage is TRBJ2-6, with TRBD1 matching 12 bases. J gave up 2 bases and V 5 bases, and 4 bases lay outside the gene matches. The CDR3 extends over 17 amino acids. The CDR3 sequence: CASSPGTGGAGANVLTF. The CDR3 coding sequence is TGTGCCAGCAGTCCCGGGACAGGGGGCGCTGGGGCCAACGTCCTGACTTTC.

This clonotype was seen a handful of times. V usage is TRBV10-3 and J usage is TRBJ2-3; 11 bases line up with TRBD2. V dropped 6 bases and J dropped 3; count of bases not matched to a gene: 5. The CDR3 extends over 15 amino acids. CDR1 ENHRY and CDR2 SYGVKD come from the germline V gene. The CDR3 here is CAIRVAGGPTDTQYF. DNA of the CDR3: TGTGCCATCAGGGTAGCGGGAGGGCCGACAGATACGCAGTATTTT.